This is a list of T cell receptor beta chains from one sample in a study of OX40 agonist ivuxolimab in advanced cancers. The protocol was immunoSEQ multiplex PCR, while the TCRdb copy is restricted to in-frame clones and leaves out a portion. Of 60,000 to 95,000 clones in the sample, 90% were seen once. This sample comprised CD4+ or CD8+ T cells sorted from blood, obtained in a trial of the OX40 agonist ivuxolimab. These TCRs come from an adult with an advanced solid tumor such as melanoma, head and neck, liver or kidney cancer. Both conserved end residues are part of each CDR3. D genes are given only for firm matches.

>TRBJ2-7|.|TRBV7-2
CASSLISGATYEQYF
>TRBJ1-1|.|TRBV29-1
CSAATVTFEAFF
>TRBJ1-1|.|TRBV5-4
CASSSYRDKNTEAFF
>TRBJ2-5|.|TRBV19
CASSTRAETQYF
>TRBJ1-1|.|TRBV7-9
CASSVKGGAAEAFF
>TRBJ1-2|TRBD1|TRBV27
CASSLVSGQGGYTF
>TRBJ2-7|.|TRBV7-2
CASSLAPREAYEQYF
>TRBJ2-2|.|TRBV27
CASSTGLNTGELFF
>TRBJ1-4|TRBD1|TRBV2
CASSETGGGGKLFF
>TRBJ1-4|.|TRBV6-5
CASSPGRLNEKLFF
>TRBJ2-5|TRBD1|TRBV5-1
CASSSRQGTGETQYF
>TRBJ2-3|TRBD2|TRBV5-1
CASSLELAGRTDTQYF
>TRBJ2-7|.|TRBV6-5
CASSASGASSYEQYF
>TRBJ2-1|TRBD2|TRBV5-6
CASSLTGGTNEQFF
>TRBJ2-2|TRBD1|TRBV6-5
CASSHEGQGASELFF
>TRBJ1-1|.|TRBV6-6
CASSPTGSTEAFF
>TRBJ1-1|TRBD1|TRBV5-1
CASSLGGTGAEAFF
>TRBJ1-1|TRBD1|TRBV5-4
CASSLQGGTEAFF
>TRBJ2-3|TRBD1|TRBV4-3
CASNPTTGSDTQYF
>TRBJ2-1|.|TRBV7-2
CASSFGQILYNEQFF
>TRBJ2-7|.|TRBV7-2
CASSLTDGANRGDEQYF
>.|.|TRBV2
CASRYTGELFF
>TRBJ2-2|.|TRBV5-1
CASRPAGRTGELFF
>TRBJ2-3|TRBD2|TRBV4-3
CASSLQRTSGGPDTQYF
>TRBJ1-1|.|TRBV7-9
CASSRQANTEAFF
>TRBJ1-5|.|TRBV19
CASSIDRGNQPQHF
>TRBJ1-1|.|TRBV30
CAWSVGNRKTPNTEAFF
>TRBJ2-3|TRBD1|TRBV29-1
CSVSGQGEPDTQYF
>TRBJ2-5|TRBD2|TRBV18
CASSPPVAGEETQYF
>TRBJ2-7|.|TRBV7-2
CASSLEFSSEQYF
>TRBJ2-3|.|TRBV25-1
CASNTQGRTDTQYF
>TRBJ2-7|TRBD2|TRBV6-5
CASSFTGLAGVEQYF
>TRBJ1-4|.|TRBV10-3
CAISESRGFNEKLFF